The 5 T cell receptor beta chains given below trace back to one sample, sequenced in a study of radiation and T cells in renal cell carcinoma. Treatment described: treatment-naive control, cytoreductive nephrectomy. The repertoire was sequenced with immunoSEQ multiplex PCR; TCRdb's copy has only in-frame clones and lacks some. The table lists some 9,800 clones, less than 80% of them singletons, with approximately 14% in the top ten. Sequenced here: tumor tissue, sampled from a patient whose treatment was nephrectomy without radiotherapy. These receptors were obtained from a man aged 55-75 years with renal cell carcinoma.

The chain recombines TRBV2 with TRBJ1-1; D is uncertain. Per the germline V gene, CDR1 is SNHLY and CDR2 is FYNNEI. This CDR3 spans 12 amino acids. Deletions cut 7 bases from V and 4 bases from J, with 10 bases between. The CDR3 sequence: CASKIDATEAFF. The CDR3 DNA is TGTGCCAGCAAAATAGATGCCACTGAAGCTTTCTTT.

This chain links TRBV29-1 with TRBJ2-5; tentatively, D is TRBD2 (6 bases). The V end was cut by 7 bases, the J end by 1 base, with 19 bases between. The CDR3 is made up of 15 amino acids. CDR1 and CDR2 (germline): SQVTM, ANQGSEA. DNA of the CDR3: TGCAGCGGGATCCCGCTAGCGCCCATCCAAGAGACCCAGTACTTC. Protein product: CSGIPLAPIQETQYF.

This clone was counted a single time. The V and J genes are TRBV19 and TRBJ2-2; 7 positions agree with TRBD2. V gave up 3 bases and J gave up 6 bases; unmatched junction bases: 1. This CDR3 contains 13 residues. CDR1 is LNHDA, CDR2 SQIVND, per germline (reference sequence). This CDR3 reads CASSMGGAGELFF. DNA for the CDR3: TGTGCCAGTAGTATGGGGGGGGCCGGGGAGCTGTTTTTT.

V gene TRBV18 combines with J gene TRBJ2-3; 7 bases map to TRBD2. Per the germline V gene, CDR1 is KGHSH and CDR2 is LQKENI. J was trimmed by 1 base and V by 6 bases; bases with no gene match: 1. The CDR3 totals 13 residues. The CDR3 is CASSRGGTDTQYF. The CDR3 region has the DNA TGTGCCAGCTCCCGGGGGGGCACAGATACGCAGTATTTT. Full variable domain (outside the CDR3, taken from reference TRBV18 and TRBJ2-3): NAGVMQNPRHLVRRRGQEARLRCSPMKGHSHVYWYRQLPEEGLKFMVYLQKENIIDESGMPKERFSAEFPKEGPSILRIQQVVRGDSAAYFCASSRGGTDTQYFGPGTRLTVL.

The CDR3 nucleotides read TGTGCCAGCAGCTTAGGGCATGCGGAGACCCAGTACTTC. This sequence encodes CASSLGHAETQYF. V gene TRBV7-2 combines with J gene TRBJ2-5; D gene unclear. CDR1 and CDR2 from the germline V gene are SGHTA and FQGNSA. V shed 1 base and J shed 5 bases, with 8 bases lying between them. This CDR3 region has 13 residues.